The rows below give T cell receptor beta chains drawn from one sample of a study of blood T cell repertoires in COVID-19. The method was immunoSEQ multiplex PCR; TCRdb's version includes in-frame clones alone and lacks a portion of them. The table includes 310,000 or so clones, roughly nine tenths detected once. Sample: peripheral blood. Receptors originate from a man between 18 and 29 years old who had recovered from COVID-19. Both conserved end residues are part of each CDR3. A D gene is named only where the DNA matches it firmly. Where a row states a size, it is once, few, many or the class of an expanded clone; other rows omit it.

NA,TRBV6-5,TRBJ2-6,14,NA,TGTGCCAGCAGGCCTATCGCTGGGGCCAACGTCCTGACTTTC,CASRPIAGANVLTF
NA,TRBV30,TRBJ1-5,15,NA,TGTGCCTGGAGTGAAGTAACGGGGGTCGGTCAGCCCCAGCATTTT,CAWSEVTGVGQPQHF
TRBD2,TRBV25-1,TRBJ2-7,16,few,TGTGCCAGCAGTGATCTTCTAGCGGGAGACCACTACGAGCAGTACTTC,CASSDLLAGDHYEQYF
TRBD1,TRBV18,TRBJ1-4,16,once,TGTGCCAGCTCACCAAGAAGACAGGGATCTAATGAAAAACTGTTTTTT,CASSPRRQGSNEKLFF
NA,TRBV5-6,TRBJ1-4,14,NA,TGTGCCAGCAGCCTGATAGCAACTAATGAAAAACTGTTTTTT,CASSLIATNEKLFF
TRBD1,TRBV6-1,TRBJ1-5,15,NA,TGTGCCAGCAGTGAAGTAGACAGGGTCAATCAGCCCCAGCATTTT,CASSEVDRVNQPQHF
NA,TRBV6-5,TRBJ1-2,13,NA,TGTGCCAGCAGTTCTCAAACAGACATTGGCTACACCTTC,CASSSQTDIGYTF
NA,TRBV6-5,TRBJ1-3,14,NA,TGTGCCAGCTCGAGAGGAGACTCTGGAAACACCATATATTTT,CASSRGDSGNTIYF
TRBD1,TRBV9,TRBJ2-7,18,NA,TGTGCCAGCAGTTCCGTCCCCGTGGGGACAGGTAACACCTACGAGCAGTACTTC,CASSSVPVGTGNTYEQYF
TRBD1,TRBV14,TRBJ1-1,17,NA,TGTGCCAGCAGCCACTCCGGGACAGGGCGTCTTCAGGCTGAAGCTTTCTTT,CASSHSGTGRLQAEAFF
NA,TRBV3-1/TRBV3-2,TRBJ1-4,15,NA,TGTGCCAGCAGCCAAGGCGGCAGGGCCTATGAAAAACTGTTTTTT,CASSQGGRAYEKLFF
NA,TRBV4-3,TRBJ2-2,20,once,TGCGCCAGCAGCCAAGGTCTTGTCGGTTCAGGGGCTCTGAACACCGGGGAGCTGTTTTTT,CASSQGLVGSGALNTGELFF
NA,TRBV7-8,TRBJ2-1,15,few,TGTGCCAGCAGCTTAGCGTCGGCAGGGGTCAATGAGCAGTTCTTC,CASSLASAGVNEQFF
TRBD1,TRBV5-1,TRBJ1-1,15,NA,TGCGCCAGCAGCTTTAGGACAGGGGTGGCTACTGAAGCTTTCTTT,CASSFRTGVATEAFF
NA,TRBV5-6,TRBJ1-1,12,NA,TGTGCCAGCAGCTTGGCCGACATCAAAGCTTTCTTT,CASSLADIKAFF
NA,TRBV12-3/TRBV12-4,TRBJ2-1,12,NA,TGTGCCAGCAGTTTAAACAACAATGAGCAGTTCTTC,CASSLNNNEQFF
NA,TRBV6-5,TRBJ1-5,15,NA,TGTGCCAGCTGGGGGAGGGAGGGTAGCAATCAGCCCCAGCATTTT,CASWGREGSNQPQHF
TRBD1,TRBV25-1,TRBJ1-1,14,NA,TGTGCCAGCAGTGGAGGACAGGGCAGGAATGAAGCTTTCTTT,CASSGGQGRNEAFF
TRBD2,TRBV4-1,TRBJ2-2,19,NA,TGCGCCAGCAGCCAAGTCCCGGGACTAGCGGGAGGGAATACCGGGGAGCTGTTTTTT,CASSQVPGLAGGNTGELFF
TRBD1,TRBV19,TRBJ1-5,16,NA,TGTGCCAGTAGTACCTTGGACAGGGGGCTCGATCAGCCCCAGCATTTT,CASSTLDRGLDQPQHF
TRBD1,TRBV9,TRBJ1-3,18,NA,TGTGCCAGCAGCGCGACCGACAGGGGTTGGAGCTCTGGAAACACCATATATTTT,CASSATDRGWSSGNTIYF
TRBD2,TRBV7-8,TRBJ2-1,17,NA,TGTGCCAGCAGCTCTAGCGGGGGCCTTCACTCCTACAATGAGCAGTTCTTC,CASSSSGGLHSYNEQFF
NA,TRBV6-5,TRBJ2-5,12,once,TGTGCCAGCAGAGGAGTTCAAGAGACCCAGTACTTC,CASRGVQETQYF
NA,TRBV6-5,TRBJ2-3,13,NA,TGTGCCAGCGGGTGGAGTTCTAAAGATACGCAGTATTTT,CASGWSSKDTQYF
TRBD1,TRBV5-1,TRBJ2-2,16,NA,TGCGCCAGCAGCTTGGAGGGACAGGGTCACACCGGGGAGCTGTTTTTT,CASSLEGQGHTGELFF
NA,TRBV10-3,TRBJ2-7,12,NA,TGTGCCATCAGTTCCAACAGGGACCAGCAGTACTTC,CAISSNRDQQYF
NA,TRBV5-1,TRBJ1-3,16,NA,TGCGCCAGCAGCGCACAGGTTGAAGTGCCCGGAAACACCATATATTTT,CASSAQVEVPGNTIYF
TRBD2,TRBV4-3,TRBJ2-5,15,NA,TGCGCCAGCAGCTCGGGACTAGTGGAGGGAGAGACCCAGTACTTC,CASSSGLVEGETQYF
TRBD1,TRBV4-1,TRBJ1-1,13,NA,TGCGCCAGCAGCCCCCGGACAGGCGATGTGACTTTCTTT,CASSPRTGDVTFF
NA,TRBV7-9,TRBJ1-2,13,once,TGTGCCAGCAGCTTAGATCTCTCCTATGGCTACACCTTC,CASSLDLSYGYTF
NA,TRBV10-3,TRBJ2-3,15,NA,TGTGCCATCAGTGTCGCTAGCTCTGGCACAGATACGCAGTATTTT,CAISVASSGTDTQYF
TRBD1,TRBV5-1,TRBJ2-1,16,NA,TGCGCCAGCAGTCTCTCCGGGACAGGGACCTACAATGAGCAGTTCTTC,CASSLSGTGTYNEQFF
TRBD2,TRBV12-5,TRBJ2-2,16,NA,TGTGCTAGTGGTACCCCGTCTAGCGGGAGTTCCGGGGAGCTGTTTTTT,CASGTPSSGSSGELFF
NA,TRBV20-1,TRBJ1-4,11,once,TGCAGTGCTGACATCAATGAAAAACTGTTTTTT,CSADINEKLFF
TRBD1,TRBV29-1,TRBJ1-2,13,NA,TGCAGCGTTGATGGACAGGGTTTGGGGGGCTACACCTTC,CSVDGQGLGGYTF
TRBD1,TRBV7-9,TRBJ2-7,14,few,TGTGCCAGCAGCCCCGGACAGGGGATCTACGAGCAGTACTTC,CASSPGQGIYEQYF